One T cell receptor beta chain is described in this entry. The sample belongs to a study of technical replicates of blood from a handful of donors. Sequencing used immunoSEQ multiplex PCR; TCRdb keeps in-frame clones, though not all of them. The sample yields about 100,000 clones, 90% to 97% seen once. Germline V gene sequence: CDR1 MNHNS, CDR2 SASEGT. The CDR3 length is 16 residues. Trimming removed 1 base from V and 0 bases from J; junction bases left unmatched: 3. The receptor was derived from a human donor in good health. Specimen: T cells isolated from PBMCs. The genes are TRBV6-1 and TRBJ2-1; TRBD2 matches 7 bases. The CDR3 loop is CASSEDVAGSYNEQFF. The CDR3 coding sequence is TGTGCCAGCAGTGAAGATGTAGCGGGCTCCTACAATGAGCAGTTCTTC.